One and the same sample provided the 17 T cell receptor beta chains below, sequenced in a study of blood T cell repertoires in COVID-19. Sequencing used immunoSEQ multiplex PCR; TCRdb keeps in-frame clones, though not all of them. The top ten hold less than 2% of the sample, which has about 99,000 clones, 84% seen once. Sequencing was carried out using peripheral blood. All receptors derive from a man aged 65-85 years with active or convalescent COVID-19.

The V gene is TRBV5-8, the J gene TRBJ2-7; D not certain. The germline V gene encodes CDR1 SGHTS and CDR2 YDEGEE. The CDR3 covers 10 residues. V was trimmed by 4 bases and J by 3 bases, leaving 2 bases between them. The DNA for the CDR3 is TGTGCCAGCAGCCACTACGAGCAGTACTTC. It is translated as CASSHYEQYF.

This clone was observed a single time. The chain employs TRBV28 and TRBJ1-2; possibly TRBD1 for D (6 bases). CDR3 size: 14 residues. V shed 2 bases and J shed 5 bases, with 12 bases lying between them. Germline-derived CDR1 and CDR2 are MDHEN and SYDVKM. Here the CDR3 reads CASSLAIRGYGYTF. The DNA of the CDR3 is TGTGCCAGCAGTTTAGCCATCAGGGGTTATGGCTACACCTTC.

The chain is built from TRBV19 and TRBJ1-5; maybe TRBD1 (6 bases). CDR3 length: 14 residues. V was cut by 7 bases and J by 6 bases, with 16 bases left in between. From germline, CDR1 is LNHDA and CDR2 SQIVND (reference sequence). DNA for the CDR3: TGTGCCAGTAAGATAGCCCAGGGGTTTCAGCCCCAGCATTTT. This codes for CASKIAQGFQPQHF.

V usage is TRBV19 and J usage is TRBJ1-1, with TRBD1 identical over 9 bases. This CDR3 is 14 amino acids long. Germline V gives CDR1 LNHDA, CDR2 SQIVND (reference sequence). The V segment lost 4 bases and the J segment 5 bases; nucleotides outside the gene matches: 5. CDR3 sequence (DNA): TGTGCCAGTAGTAGACAGGGGGTCGGTACTGAAGCTTTCTTT. Translated, it gives CASSRQGVGTEAFF.

The genes are TRBV5-1 and TRBJ1-6; 7 bases agree with TRBD1. This CDR3 spans 15 amino acids. Germline V gene lookup returns CDR1 SGHRS and CDR2 YFSETQ. With 0 bases clipped from V and 13 bases from J, the junction kept 10 bases outside the gene matches. The CDR3 spells CASSLDGQANLPLHF. CDR3 sequence (DNA): TGCGCCAGCAGCTTGGATGGACAGGCCAATTTGCCCCTCCACTTT.

The rearrangement joins TRBV5-6 to TRBJ2-1; 8 positions match TRBD1. This CDR3 is 14 amino acids long. V was pared by 5 bases and J by 7 bases, with 8 bases of the junction left unmatched. The germline V gene has CDR1 SGHDT and CDR2 YYEEEE. The CDR3 sequence: CASRAGQGWNEQFF. Written as DNA, the CDR3 is TGTGCCAGCAGGGCAGGACAGGGATGGAATGAGCAGTTCTTC.

This clone was observed once. The genes are TRBV12-3 or TRBV12-4 and TRBJ2-7, with D possibly TRBD1 on 6 matching bases. This CDR3 spans 13 amino acids. V shed 5 bases and J shed 1 base, with 9 bases lying between them. CDR3 loop: CASSLGQSYEQYF. The CDR3 DNA follows: TGTGCCAGCAGTCTAGGACAGTCCTACGAGCAGTACTTC.

The chain couples TRBV10-2 to TRBJ1-1, with D perhaps TRBD1 (6 bases). Germline CDR1 WSHSY, CDR2 SAAADI. The germline V and J ends were trimmed by 3 bases and 4 bases, with 9 bases remaining between them. The CDR3 extends over 13 amino acids. The CDR3 bases are TGCGCCAGCAGTGATGGACAGCCCACTGAAGCTTTCTTT. Protein product: CASSDGQPTEAFF.

The rearrangement joins TRBV19 to TRBJ1-1; D is perhaps TRBD1 (5 bases). The CDR3 spans 14 residues. V lost 3 bases, J lost 4 bases, and 12 bases lay in between. Germline V gene data show CDR1 as LNHDA and CDR2 as SQIVND (reference sequence). The CDR3 DNA reads TGTGCCAGTAGTATCGGGGGATTGGGCACTGAAGCTTTCTTT. Amino acids: CASSIGGLGTEAFF. The whole variable domain, remainder taken from reference TRBV19 and TRBJ1-1, is DGGITQSPKYLFRKEGQNVTLSCEQNLNHDAMYWYRQDPGQGLRLIYYSQIVNDFQKGDIAEGYSVSREKKESFPLTVTSAQKNPTAFYLCASSIGGLGTEAFFGQGTRLTVV.

The chain is built from TRBV5-1 and TRBJ1-1, with D unclear. V lost 4 bases, J lost 0 bases, and 10 bases lay in between. CDR1 SGHRS and CDR2 YFSETQ come from the germline V gene. This CDR3 contains 14 residues. The CDR3 nucleotides are TGCGCCAGCAGCCCCGCGGGGATGAACACTGAAGCTTTCTTT. Protein sequence: CASSPAGMNTEAFF. Full variable domain (missing parts from reference TRBV5-1 and TRBJ1-1): KAGVTQTPRYLIKTRGQQVTLSCSPISGHRSVSWYQQTPGQGLQFLFEYFSETQRNKGNFPGRFSGRQFSNSRSEMNVSTLELGDSALYLCASSPAGMNTEAFFGQGTRLTVV.

This clone appeared once. V and J are TRBV6-5 and TRBJ2-7, with D possibly TRBD2 on 7 matching bases. Deletions cut 6 bases from V and 2 bases from J, with 14 bases between. This CDR3 spans 14 amino acids. Germline V CDR1 and CDR2: MNHEY, SVGAGI. The CDR3 sequence is CASRGRGGPYEQYF. CDR3 DNA sequence: TGTGCCAGCAGGGGGCGCGGGGGCCCCTACGAGCAGTACTTC.

V gene TRBV28 combines with J gene TRBJ1-5; TRBD1 might be the D (6 bases). V was cut by 6 bases and J by 0 bases, with 24 bases left in between. In germline, CDR1 is MDHEN, CDR2 SYDVKM. This CDR3 contains 19 residues. The CDR3 loop reads CASSPPSGRGVISNQPQHF. As DNA, the CDR3 is TGTGCCAGCAGCCCCCCCAGTGGCAGGGGCGTCATTAGCAATCAGCCCCAGCATTTT.

This clone was detected only a few times. The chain uses TRBV3-1 (or the pseudogene TRBV3-2) and TRBJ1-2; tentative D call: TRBD1 (5 bases). CDR1 is LGHDT, CDR2 YNNKEL, per germline (reference sequence). The V and J ends lost 11 bases and 6 bases respectively, with 7 bases between them. This CDR3 region has 9 residues. The CDR3: CAVGDGYTF. The CDR3 bases are TGTGCCGTAGGGGATGGCTACACCTTC.

The chain has TRBV5-1 and TRBJ2-1, with 10 bases lining up with TRBD1. CDR1 and CDR2 from the germline V gene are SGHRS and YFSETQ. The CDR3 is made up of 15 amino acids. V gave up 6 bases and J gave up 8 bases; unmatched junction bases: 11. In DNA, the CDR3 is TGCGCCAGCATACTCACGACAGGGGGCCGGGATGAGCAGTTCTTC. Its translation: CASILTTGGRDEQFF.

This clone was found a few times. The chain joins TRBV5-4 to TRBJ1-6, with 8 bases identical to TRBD1. The V segment lost 3 bases and the J segment 5 bases; nucleotides outside the gene matches: 4. The germline V gene has CDR1 SGHNT and CDR2 YYREEE (reference sequence). This CDR3 comprises 15 residues. CDR3 nucleotides: TGTGCCAGCAGCTATGGGACAGGAGATAATTCACCCCTCCACTTT. It is translated as CASSYGTGDNSPLHF.

The chain recombines TRBV7-6 with TRBJ2-1; D possibly corresponds to TRBD2 (5 bases). With 2 bases removed from V and 0 bases from J, the gap between germline ends came to 14 bases. There are 17 residues in the CDR3. The germline gives CDR1 SGHVS, CDR2 FNYEAQ. The chain's CDR3 is CASSLYVGGSSYNEQFF. CDR3 bases: TGTGCCAGCAGCTTATATGTGGGTGGGAGCTCCTACAATGAGCAGTTCTTC.

This chain links TRBV7-3 with TRBJ2-1, with D tentatively TRBD2 (6 bases). The CDR3 totals 16 residues. Trimming took 1 base from V and 0 from J, leaving 10 bases between them. The germline V gene has CDR1 SGHTA and CDR2 FQGTGA. As DNA, the CDR3 is TGTGCCAGCAGCTTAAGTGGGGGGAGCTCCTACAATGAGCAGTTCTTC. This sequence encodes CASSLSGGSSYNEQFF.